This T cell receptor (beta chain) is drawn from a study of T-cell memory formation after mild COVID-19. Overall study context: TCR clusters were mostly confined to one donor each.

The CDR3 covers 16 residues. V was pared by 0 bases and J by 5 bases, with 16 bases between. Germline loops: CDR1 ENHRY, CDR2 SYGVKD. In its sample, this clonotype was seen a few times. What it recognizes is unknown. General observations from the study: Researchers report contracting CD4+ clones mostly in CM and EM, with CD8+ clones in EMRA. Contracting clones from day 15 to 85 had balanced CD4/CD8; later expanders favoured CD4+. Pre-infection memory carried some responding clones, suggesting that cross-reactive memory joined.

TCRdb reprocessed the 5' RACE reads via MiXCR and lists one record per CDR3 protein. Here the sample spans 180,000 or so distinct CDR3 sequences, about 9.9% being singletons. The sequencing input was PBMCs or a T cell subset sorted from them (not recorded which). This TCR derives from a young man who had mild COVID-19 (a few samples of this study predate the infection). Cell type and time point are not known. The chain links TRBV10-3 to TRBJ2-5; weak D call: TRBD2 (7 bases). Here the CDR3 DNA reads TGTGCCATCAGTGAGTCGACGGGGCGGGGGCCTGAGACCCAGTACTTC. Translating gives CAISESTGRGPETQYF.